The T cell receptor beta chain under discussion was sequenced for a study of tumor-infiltrating lymphocytes in primary liver carcinoma. Broader study findings: Blood fell significantly below tumors in its top-250-clone fraction (p = 0.039).

Extraction of RNA together with DNA used about 17-30 mg of unsorted bulk tissue. Separate regions, five per tumor, were sampled. A primer in the constant region served to generate TCR beta cDNA from roughly 520 ng of total RNA. ARM-PCR was slightly modified, and three nested multiplex PCR rounds with it gave rise to the TCR beta libraries. Investigators reported that the first two PCR rounds, at roughly 11 cycles each, used TRBV1-TRBV30 forward primers with a C-beta reverse primer. TCRdb processed the multiplex PCR reads anew with MiXCR; each CDR3 protein has one entry. The sample has some 94,000 distinct CDR3 sequences; over 55% are singletons. The V and J ends lost 5 bases and 4 bases respectively, with 14 bases between them. The CDR3 totals 14 residues. Germline loops: CDR1 SEHNR, CDR2 FQNEAQ (reference sequence). Concerning this clonotype itself: The antigen is undetermined. One base away lies a much larger clone, so this may be a sequencing read error.

Sample: liver tumor tissue from sampling region 5. The subset was: tumor region T5, tumor centre. The rearrangement joins TRBV7-9 to TRBJ1-1; the D gene is possibly TRBD1 (5 bases). This clonotype was sampled from a woman aged 60-70 years with primary liver carcinoma and hepatitis B virus infection. Here the CDR3 reads CASSGGGGGTEAFF. DNA for the CDR3: TGTGCCAGCAGCGGTGGGGGGGGGGGCACTGAAGCTTTCTTT. The entire variable domain, with the rest obtained from reference TRBV7-9 and TRBJ1-1, is as follows: DTGVSQNPRHKITKRGQNVTFRCDPISEHNRLYWYRQTLGQGPEFLTYFQNEAQLEKSRLLSDRFSAERPKGSFSTLEIQRTEQGDSAMYLCASSGGGGGTEAFFGQGTRLTVV.